The clone carrying this T cell receptor beta chain showed up just a few times. The sample belongs to a study of blood T cell repertoires in COVID-19. The CDR3 consists of 15 residues. The V end lost 5 bases, the J end lost 6 bases, and 17 bases lay between the germline ends. Per the germline V gene, CDR1 is ENHRY and CDR2 is SYGVKD. The repertoire was sequenced with immunoSEQ multiplex PCR; TCRdb's copy has only in-frame clones and lacks some. The table lists 140,000 to 150,000 clones, about 85% of them singletons. J is TRBJ1-5 and V is TRBV10-3, with TRBD1 as a possible D gene (6 bases). The specimen was peripheral blood. This sequence originates from a woman in her thirties or forties with active or convalescent COVID-19. CDR3 in DNA: TGTGCCATCAGTAAAGAAGGGGGGGCCGGTCAGCCCCAGCATTTT. It specifies CAISKEGGAGQPQHF.